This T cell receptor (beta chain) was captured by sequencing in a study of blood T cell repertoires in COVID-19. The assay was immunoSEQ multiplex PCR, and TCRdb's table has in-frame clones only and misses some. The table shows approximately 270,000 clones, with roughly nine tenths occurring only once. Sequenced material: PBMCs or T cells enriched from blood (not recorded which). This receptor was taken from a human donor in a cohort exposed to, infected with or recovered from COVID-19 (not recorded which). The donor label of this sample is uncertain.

The CDR3 reads CASSPGLAGDTDTQYF. CDR3 bases: TGTGCCAGCAGCCCGGGACTAGCGGGGGACACAGATACGCAGTATTTT. The rearrangement joins TRBV7-6 to TRBJ2-3; 14 bases align to TRBD2. Trimming removed 5 bases from V and 2 bases from J; junction bases left unmatched: 3. The CDR3 is 16 residues long. Germline assignment: CDR1 SGHVS and CDR2 FNYEAQ.